The 17 T cell receptor beta chains below come from one sample, sequenced in a study of shared clonotypes between healthy human individuals. Sequenced by immunoSEQ multiplex PCR; TCRdb stores in-frame clones only, minus some. The sample contains more than 550,000 clones, roughly 88% of which appear only once. The specimen sequenced was memory CD8+ T cells from PBMCs. As to subset: CD45RO+ cells pooled with CCR7-negative TemRA cells. All receptors come from a man in his late teens or twenties in good health. Some clones in this sample may be carry-over from other donors' samples.

V gene TRBV21-1 combines with J gene TRBJ1-2; the table's D call, TRBD1, has no DNA check behind it. TRBV21-1 is an annotated pseudogene. This CDR3 has 13 residues. Here the CDR3 DNA reads TGTGCCAGCAGCAAACCGGGACAGGACGGCTACACCTTC. Translating it yields CASSKPGQDGYTF.

The V and J genes are TRBV18 and TRBJ1-1, with 8 bases identical to TRBD1. V trimming: 3 bases; J trimming: 5 bases; junction bases outside the gene matches: 8. CDR3 length: 15 residues. Germline loops: CDR1 KGHSH, CDR2 LQKENI. The CDR3 DNA reads TGTGCCAGCTCACCCGATCGACAGGGGATGACTGAAGCTTTCTTT. This encodes CASSPDRQGMTEAFF.

V is TRBV9 and J is TRBJ1-4; 8 positions agree with TRBD1. J lost 6 bases, V lost 4 bases, and 17 bases had no gene match. The CDR3 runs to 18 residues. CDR1 SGDLS and CDR2 YYNGEE come from the germline V gene. The CDR3 here is CASSSDPGQDILDEKLFF. CDR3 DNA: TGTGCCAGCAGCTCGGATCCGGGACAGGATATCCTGGATGAAAAACTGTTTTTT. Complete variable domain (other parts from reference TRBV9 and TRBJ1-4): DSGVTQTPKHLITATGQRVTLRCSPRSGDLSVYWYQQSLDQGLQFLIQYYNGEERAKGNILERFSAQQFPDLHSELNLSSLELGDSALYFCASSSDPGQDILDEKLFFGSGTQLSVL.

The CDR3 sequence: CASSQQGNRWVNQPQHF. In DNA form, the CDR3 reads TGCGCCAGCAGCCAACAGGGAAATCGTTGGGTAAATCAGCCCCAGCATTTT. The chain uses TRBV4-1 and TRBJ1-5, with D perhaps matching TRBD1 (5 bases). The CDR3 sequence is 17 residues long. The V end lost 2 bases, the J end lost 4 bases, and 18 bases lay between the germline ends. The germline V gene encodes CDR1 MGHRA and CDR2 YSYEKL.

The chain uses TRBV15 and TRBJ2-7, with 7 positions matching TRBD2. From germline, CDR1 is LNHNV and CDR2 YYDKDF (reference sequence). The CDR3 runs 16 residues. V lost 3 bases to trimming and J lost 6 bases; unmatched junction nucleotides: 14. CDR3 coding DNA: TGTGCCACCAGCAGTTCCCTAGCGGTGAAAATTGGCGAGCAGTACTTC. Translation: CATSSSLAVKIGEQYF.

J is TRBJ2-5 and V is TRBV7-2; D gene unclear. This CDR3 region has 15 residues. The V gene's germline CDR1 is SGHTA and CDR2 FQGNSA. V lost 1 base, J lost 2 bases, and 11 bases lay in between. CDR3 residues: CASSLGFRIQETQYF. As DNA, the CDR3 is TGTGCCAGCAGCTTAGGGTTTAGGATTCAAGAGACCCAGTACTTC.

The CDR3 DNA reads TGTGCCAGCAACAAACGAAACGGCGTAGATACGCAGTATTTT. It is translated as CASNKRNGVDTQYF. This chain links TRBV28 with TRBJ2-3; D is undetermined. V lost 7 bases and J lost 5, with 16 bases in between. The CDR3 runs to 14 residues. In germline, CDR1 is MDHEN, CDR2 SYDVKM.

The rearrangement uses TRBV5-6 and TRBJ2-1; 15 nucleotides match TRBD2. Germline V gives CDR1 SGHDT, CDR2 YYEEEE. The V and J ends lost 3 bases and 7 bases, in that order; junction bases with no gene match: 2. The length of the CDR3 is 15 residues. DNA for the CDR3: TGTGCCAGCAGCTGGGGGACTAGCGGGAGGAATGAGCAGTTCTTC. As protein: CASSWGTSGRNEQFF.

The chain recombines TRBV13 with TRBJ2-1; maybe TRBD2 (5 bases). CDR1 PRHDT and CDR2 FYEKMQ come from the germline V gene (reference sequence). The CDR3 runs 14 residues. With 2 bases removed from V and 4 bases from J, the gap between germline ends came to 9 bases. In nucleotides, the CDR3 is TGTGCCAGCAGCTTATCTAGCCCTTACAATGAGCAGTTCTTC. This translates into CASSLSSPYNEQFF.

The chain employs TRBV29-1 and TRBJ2-1; D gene ambiguous. CDR1 and CDR2 (germline): SQVTM, ANQGSEA. This CDR3 has 12 amino acids. The CDR3 loop reads CTSLDSYNEQFF. The CDR3 DNA reads as TGCACCTCGTTGGACTCCTACAATGAGCAGTTCTTC.

As regards this clone: Other DNA sequences from this sample encode an identical CDR3 as well. This chain joins TRBV28 and TRBJ1-2; the D is unclear. CDR1 MDHEN and CDR2 SYDVKM come from the germline V gene. V was trimmed by 6 bases and J by 3 bases, leaving 11 bases between them. The CDR3 extends over 13 amino acids. CDR3 nucleotide sequence: TGTGCCAGCAGCCCCGGAGGAGACTATGGCTACACCTTC. Protein sequence: CASSPGGDYGYTF.

The rearrangement links TRBV10-3 to TRBJ1-2, with D possibly TRBD1 on 5 matching bases. This CDR3 has 16 residues. The ends were cut back, 10 bases at V and 3 bases at J, with 24 bases in the middle. CDR1 is ENHRY, CDR2 SYGVKD, per germline. The DNA of the CDR3 is TGTGCCAGTTACCGGGACCCTAGTTCGGAGGACTATGGCTACACCTTC. This gives the protein CASYRDPSSEDYGYTF.

Note on this clone: Other DNA sequences of this sample code for an identical CDR3. V is TRBV27 and J is TRBJ1-3; D unclear. The germline CDR1 and CDR2 sequences are MNHEY and SMNVEV (reference sequence). Trimming shortened V by 0 bases and J by 3 bases, and 3 bases separated the two germline ends. The CDR3 spans 13 residues. The CDR3 sequence is CASSLSRGNTIYF. In DNA form, the CDR3 reads TGTGCCAGCAGTTTATCCCGTGGAAACACCATATATTTT.

The chain is built from TRBV28 and TRBJ1-2; possibly TRBD1 for D (6 bases). With 8 bases removed from V and 2 bases from J, the gap between germline ends came to 9 bases. The length of the CDR3 is 12 residues. Germline V CDR1 and CDR2: MDHEN, SYDVKM. The CDR3 here is CASHQGNYGYTF. CDR3 in DNA: TGTGCCAGCCACCAGGGGAACTATGGCTACACCTTC.

The chain uses TRBV29-1 and TRBJ2-2; the D gene is possibly TRBD1 (6 bases). The germline V and J ends were trimmed by 7 bases and 3 bases, with 12 bases remaining between them. This CDR3 has 13 amino acids. The germline V gene encodes CDR1 SQVTM and CDR2 ANQGSEA. In DNA form, the CDR3 reads TGCAGCGCCCTGGCAGGGGACACCGGGGAGCTGTTTTTT. Residues: CSALAGDTGELFF.

The V and J genes are TRBV28 and TRBJ1-5; 9 nucleotides line up with TRBD1. With 4 bases clipped from V and 2 bases from J, the junction kept 6 bases outside the gene matches. CDR1 and CDR2 from the germline V gene are MDHEN and SYDVKM. The CDR3 spans 16 residues. This chain's CDR3 is CASSYYRDRGNQPQHF. CDR3 coding DNA: TGTGCCAGCAGTTATTACCGGGACAGGGGCAATCAGCCCCAGCATTTT. The whole variable domain, filled in from reference TRBV28 and TRBJ1-5, reads DVKVTQSSRYLVKRTGEKVFLECVQDMDHENMFWYRQDPGLGLRLIYFSYDVKMKEKGDIPEGYSVSREKKERFSLILESASTNQTSMYLCASSYYRDRGNQPQHFGDGTRLSIL.

The chain has TRBV7-9 and TRBJ1-1, with no clear D. This CDR3 spans 13 amino acids. CDR1 and CDR2 (germline): SEHNR, FQNEAQ (reference sequence). The V gene lost 5 bases and the J gene lost 2 bases, with 9 bases spanning the gap. CDR3 bases: TGTGCCAGCAGCGCCGAAATAAACACTGAAGCTTTCTTT. It yields the protein CASSAEINTEAFF.